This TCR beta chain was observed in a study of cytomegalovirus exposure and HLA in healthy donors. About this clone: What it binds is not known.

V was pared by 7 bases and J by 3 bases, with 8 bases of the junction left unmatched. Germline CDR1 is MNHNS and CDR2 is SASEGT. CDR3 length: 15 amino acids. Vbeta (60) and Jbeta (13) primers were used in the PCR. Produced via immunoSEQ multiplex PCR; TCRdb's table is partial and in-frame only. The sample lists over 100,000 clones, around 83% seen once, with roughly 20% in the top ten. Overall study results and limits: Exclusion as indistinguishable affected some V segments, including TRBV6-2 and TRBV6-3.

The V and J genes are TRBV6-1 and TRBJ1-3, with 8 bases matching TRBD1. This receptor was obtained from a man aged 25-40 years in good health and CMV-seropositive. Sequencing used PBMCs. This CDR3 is CASILDRGVGNTIYF. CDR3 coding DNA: TGTGCCAGCATTCTTGACAGGGGAGTTGGAAACACCATATATTTT.